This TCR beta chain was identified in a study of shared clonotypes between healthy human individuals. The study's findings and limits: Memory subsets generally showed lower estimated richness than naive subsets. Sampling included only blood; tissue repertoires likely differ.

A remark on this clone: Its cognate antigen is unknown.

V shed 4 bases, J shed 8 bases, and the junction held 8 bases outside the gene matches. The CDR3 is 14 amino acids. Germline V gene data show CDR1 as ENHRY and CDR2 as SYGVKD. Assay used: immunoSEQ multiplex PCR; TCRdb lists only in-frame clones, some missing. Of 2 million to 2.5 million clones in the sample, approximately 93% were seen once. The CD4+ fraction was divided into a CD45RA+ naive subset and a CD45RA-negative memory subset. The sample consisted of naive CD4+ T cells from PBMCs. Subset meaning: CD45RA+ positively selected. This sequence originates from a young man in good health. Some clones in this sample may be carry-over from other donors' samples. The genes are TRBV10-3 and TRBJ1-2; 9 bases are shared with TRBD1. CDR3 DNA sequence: TGTGCCATCAGTGGGCCCGGGACAGGGTACGGCTACACCTTC. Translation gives CAISGPGTGYGYTF.